What follows are 30 T cell receptor beta chains derived from one specimen sequenced in a study of blood T cell repertoires in COVID-19 (dated by TCRdb to the early 2020s). To prepare the library, the immunoSEQ multiplex PCR assay was applied. The table comes from immuneACCESS by way of TCRdb, which keeps in-frame sequences with V and J called. Part of the clones is missing from these tables; in studies checked, under half for an unresolved V gene and the rest for unknown reasons. The sample table contains 250,000 to 300,000 clones; only one count was recorded for around 90% of them. The leading ten clones occupy 0.9% to 1.2% of the sample. Sequenced input: PBMCs or T cells enriched from blood (not recorded which). These receptors originate from a woman in her twenties or thirties who had recovered from COVID-19.

The rearrangement joins TRBV5-8 to TRBJ2-7; 10 positions match TRBD2. Trimming cost V 4 bases and J 6 bases; bases outside gene matches: 10. The CDR3 loop spans 15 amino acids. The germline CDR1 and CDR2 sequences are SGHTS and YDEGEE. The CDR3 spells CASSQIAGGGFEQYF. In DNA form, the CDR3 reads TGTGCCAGCAGCCAGATAGCGGGAGGAGGCTTCGAGCAGTACTTC. Together with reference TRBV5-8 and TRBJ2-7, the CDR3 gives the full variable domain: EAGVTQSPTHLIKTRGQQATLRCSPISGHTSVYWYQQALGLGLQFLLWYDEGEERNRGNFPPRFSGRQFPNYSSELNVNALELEDSALYLCASSQIAGGGFEQYFGPGTRLTVT.

This chain links TRBV19 with TRBJ1-5; tentative D call: TRBD1 (6 bases). Germline V lookup: CDR1 LNHDA, CDR2 SQIVND (reference sequence). Between the trimmed V and J ends, which lost 3 bases and 7 bases, there was a span of 16 bases. The CDR3 length is 15 residues. The CDR3 reads CASSMPGQAGQPQHF. CDR3 sequence (DNA): TGTGCCAGTAGTATGCCGGGACAAGCGGGACAGCCCCAGCATTTT.

This clone was detected only once. The rearrangement links TRBV2 to TRBJ2-5; the D gene is possibly TRBD1 (5 bases). V shed 6 bases and J shed 0 bases, with 14 bases lying between them. The CDR3 has 15 amino acids. Germline V gives CDR1 SNHLY, CDR2 FYNNEI. CDR3 bases: TGTGCCAGCAGGGGGTTGACAGCAAACCAAGAGACCCAGTACTTC. Protein: CASRGLTANQETQYF.

The chain carries TRBV5-6 and TRBJ1-2, with TRBD1 matching 7 bases. The CDR3 covers 17 residues. The J segment lost 4 bases and the V segment lost 4 bases, leaving 16 bases of the junction unmatched. CDR1 is SGHDT and CDR2 is YYEEEE in the germline V gene. The CDR3 here is CASSSLGGDREVYGYTF. CDR3 nucleotide sequence: TGTGCCAGCAGCAGTTTGGGTGGCGACAGGGAAGTCTATGGCTACACCTTC.

V and J are TRBV28 and TRBJ1-5; 9 bases fit TRBD1. Germline CDR1 and CDR2: MDHEN and SYDVKM. V dropped 6 bases and J dropped 0; count of bases not matched to a gene: 3. The CDR3 covers 15 residues. In nucleotides, the CDR3 is TGTGCCAGCAGATACAGGGGGCTTAGCAATCAGCCCCAGCATTTT. As protein: CASRYRGLSNQPQHF.

The chain combines TRBV30 with TRBJ2-3; D gene ambiguous. The CDR3 spans 16 residues. Trimming took off 2 bases at V and 0 bases at J, with 15 bases between the two ends. Germline CDR1 is GTSNPN and CDR2 is SVGIG (reference sequence). The DNA of the CDR3 is TGTGCCTGGAGTCGTCAGGCCAGGCAGAGCACAGATACGCAGTATTTT. Amino acid sequence: CAWSRQARQSTDTQYF.

The V gene is TRBV14, the J gene TRBJ2-7; 7 bases fit TRBD1. V was pared by 4 bases and J by 5 bases, with 8 bases of the junction left unmatched. CDR3 size: 14 residues. CDR1 SGHDN and CDR2 FVKESK come from the germline V gene. CDR3 DNA sequence: TGTGCCAGCAGCCGGCGACAGGGAACCCACGAGCAGTACTTC. This gives the protein CASSRRQGTHEQYF.

The genes are TRBV7-2 and TRBJ2-3, with D perhaps matching TRBD2 (5 bases). This CDR3 region has 15 residues. The V end was cut by 5 bases, the J end by 7 bases, with 19 bases between. Per germline, CDR1 SGHTA and CDR2 FQGNSA. The CDR3 DNA reads TGTGCCAGCAGCCCTCTAGCCTCGGAGATTAATACGCAGTATTTT. The encoded protein is CASSPLASEINTQYF.

This clone was picked up one time. The chain recombines TRBV2 with TRBJ2-5, with 7 bases matching TRBD1. From germline, CDR1 is SNHLY and CDR2 FYNNEI. This CDR3 comprises 13 residues. V was pared by 7 bases and J by 0 bases, with 2 bases of the junction left unmatched. CDR3 sequence reads: CASIQGHQETQYF. DNA of the CDR3: TGTGCCAGCATACAGGGGCACCAAGAGACCCAGTACTTC. The whole variable domain, filled in from reference TRBV2 and TRBJ2-5, reads EPEVTQTPSHQVTQMGQEVILRCVPISNHLYFYWYRQILGQKVEFLVSFYNNEISEKSEIFDDQFSVERPDGSNFTLKIRSTKLEDSAMYFCASIQGHQETQYFGPGTRLLVL.

V usage is TRBV27 and J usage is TRBJ2-3; D is perhaps TRBD1 (5 bases). Germline V gene sequence: CDR1 MNHEY, CDR2 SMNVEV (reference sequence). Trimming removed 2 bases from V and 4 bases from J, with 13 bases in between. CDR3 length: 15 amino acids. CDR3 in DNA: TGTGCCAGCAGTTTAATATTGGCAGGGCCAGATACGCAGTATTTT. Amino acids: CASSLILAGPDTQYF.

This chain's CDR3 is CASSPTLSTDTQYF. The CDR3, as DNA: TGTGCCAGCAGCCCTACTTTAAGCACAGATACGCAGTATTTT. The chain links TRBV7-8 to TRBJ2-3; D is undetermined. The V gene's germline CDR1 is SGHVS and CDR2 FQNEAQ. CDR3 size: 14 residues. V dropped 5 bases and J dropped 0 bases, with 9 bases sitting between them.

The chain is built from TRBV5-1 and TRBJ2-1, with TRBD2 matching 7 bases. CDR1 SGHRS and CDR2 YFSETQ come from the germline V gene. Losses at the gene ends were 0 bases for V and 6 bases for J; bases not matched to a gene: 9. The CDR3 is 16 amino acids. The CDR3 region has the DNA TGCGCCAGCAGCTTGGACGGGACTATATTCCTCAATGAGCAGTTCTTC. This encodes CASSLDGTIFLNEQFF.

This clone was seen just once. The chain couples TRBV30 to TRBJ2-3, with a tentative D call TRBD2 (6 bases). The CDR3 sequence is 13 residues long. Germline V gives CDR1 GTSNPN, CDR2 SVGIG (reference sequence). The CDR3 region is CASSAGLSDTQYF. Here the CDR3 DNA reads TGTGCATCTAGCGCGGGACTGTCAGATACGCAGTATTTT.

V is TRBV6-5 and J is TRBJ1-5, with 9 bases fitting TRBD1. Germline V gene lookup returns CDR1 MNHEY and CDR2 SVGAGI. The V gene end was trimmed by 6 bases and the J gene end by 6 bases; junction bases not matched to a gene: 9. The CDR3 covers 15 residues. CDR3 in DNA: TGTGCCAGCAGAAAGGACAGGGGAAATTCTCAGCCCCAGCATTTT. It encodes CASRKDRGNSQPQHF.

The rearrangement uses TRBV6-5 and TRBJ1-6; perhaps TRBD1 as D (5 bases). Per the germline V gene, CDR1 is MNHEY and CDR2 is SVGAGI. V was cut by 2 bases and J by 6 bases, with 5 bases left in between. The CDR3 totals 13 residues. CDR3 loop: CASSYQGNSPLHF. The CDR3 region has the DNA TGTGCCAGCAGTTACCAGGGTAATTCACCCCTCCACTTT.

J is TRBJ2-1 and V is TRBV12-2; the table assigns TRBD2, which was not confirmed against the DNA. TRBV12-2 is labeled a pseudogene. This CDR3 has 22 amino acids. DNA for the CDR3: TGTGCAAGTCGCGAACAGGGTGAGCGTACTAGCGGGAGCCCCAACTCCTACAATGAGCAGTTCTTC. The encoded protein is CASREQGERTSGSPNSYNEQFF.

The CDR3 spells CASSILDREYTGELFF. CDR3 sequence (DNA): TGTGCCAGTAGTATCCTCGACAGGGAATACACCGGGGAGCTGTTTTTT. The chain is built from TRBV19 and TRBJ2-2, with 7 bases fitting TRBD1. Germline V gene sequence: CDR1 LNHDA, CDR2 SQIVND (reference sequence). J gave up 3 bases and V 3 bases, and 7 bases lay outside the gene matches. The CDR3 has 16 amino acids.

This chain joins TRBV5-4 and TRBJ2-1; 11 positions agree with TRBD2. Germline CDR1 and CDR2: SGHNT and YYREEE (reference sequence). The junction had 7 bases not matched to a gene; V was cut back by 3 bases and J by 5 bases. This CDR3 is 16 amino acids long. CDR3 nucleotide sequence: TGTGCCAGCAGCTCTATGACTAGCGGGGCGAACAATGAGCAGTTCTTC. It specifies CASSSMTSGANNEQFF.

This chain joins TRBV27 and TRBJ2-2; D ambiguous. There are 16 residues in the CDR3. Germline V CDR1 and CDR2: MNHEY, SMNVEV (reference sequence). Trimming left V 6 bases short and J 0 bases short, with 14 bases between. As DNA, the CDR3 is TGTGCCAGCAGCCTTACTATTCCCGCGAACACCGGGGAGCTGTTTTTT. As protein: CASSLTIPANTGELFF.

This clone was picked up a small number of times. This chain connects TRBV18 to TRBJ2-2; 9 bases line up with TRBD2. With 3 bases clipped from V and 7 bases from J, the junction kept 18 bases outside the gene matches. This CDR3 is built from 19 residues. Germline V gene sequence: CDR1 KGHSH, CDR2 LQKENI. The CDR3 DNA is TGTGCCAGCTCACCGTTTGATATAGCGGGAGCGCTTGGCGGCGGGGAGCTGTTTTTT. Its translation: CASSPFDIAGALGGGELFF.

The chain has TRBV7-2 and TRBJ2-3, with 10 bases fitting TRBD2. Germline V gene lookup returns CDR1 SGHTA and CDR2 FQGNSA. This CDR3 is built from 17 residues. V was pared by 4 bases and J by 4 bases, with 11 bases of the junction left unmatched. CDR3 region: CASSWGWGSGRPDTQYF. The CDR3 nucleotides read TGTGCCAGCAGCTGGGGGTGGGGTAGCGGGAGGCCAGATACGCAGTATTTT. The complete variable domain, with remaining parts taken from reference TRBV7-2 and TRBJ2-3, reads GAGVSQSPSNKVTEKGKDVELRCDPISGHTALYWYRQSLGQGLEFLIYFQGNSAPDKSGLPSDRFSAERTGGSVSTLTIQRTQQEDSAVYLCASSWGWGSGRPDTQYFGPGTRLTVL.

The chain uses TRBV6-5 and TRBJ1-1, with 7 bases fitting TRBD1. V lost 4 bases to trimming and J lost 1 base; unmatched junction nucleotides: 3. This CDR3 comprises 14 residues. CDR1 and CDR2 from the germline V gene are MNHEY and SVGAGI. Written as DNA, the CDR3 is TGTGCCAGCAGTTGGACAGGCCGGAACACTGAAGCTTTCTTT. Protein: CASSWTGRNTEAFF.

V usage is TRBV7-2 and J usage is TRBJ2-7; D gene unclear. Germline V gives CDR1 SGHTA, CDR2 FQGNSA. V was trimmed by 6 bases and J by 4 bases, leaving 16 bases between them. The CDR3 is 14 residues long. The DNA for the CDR3 is TGTGCCAGCAGGGCATCGGGTAGCAATTACGAGCAGTACTTC. It is translated as CASRASGSNYEQYF. The full variable domain, with the rest looked up from reference TRBV7-2 and TRBJ2-7, is GAGVSQSPSNKVTEKGKDVELRCDPISGHTALYWYRQSLGQGLEFLIYFQGNSAPDKSGLPSDRFSAERTGGSVSTLTIQRTQQEDSAVYLCASRASGSNYEQYFGPGTRLTVT.

The chain combines TRBV25-1 with TRBJ1-1; 7 bases are a match to TRBD1. Germline V lookup: CDR1 MGHDK, CDR2 SYGVNS. CDR3 length: 16 residues. J gave up 0 bases and V 5 bases, and 9 bases lay outside the gene matches. CDR3 sequence (DNA): TGTGCCAGCAGTCCGACCCCGGGACAGATGAACACTGAAGCTTTCTTT. Protein product: CASSPTPGQMNTEAFF. Full variable domain (rest looked up from reference TRBV25-1 and TRBJ1-1): EADIYQTPRYLVIGTGKKITLECSQTMGHDKMYWYQQDPGMELHLIHYSYGVNSTEKGDLSSESTVSRIRTEHFPLTLESARPSHTSQYLCASSPTPGQMNTEAFFGQGTRLTVV.

The chain uses TRBV6-4 and TRBJ2-2; TRBD1 aligns across 7 bases. J gave up 4 bases and V 6 bases, and 8 bases lay outside the gene matches. This CDR3 is built from 15 residues. Germline V lookup: CDR1 MRHNA, CDR2 SNTAGT. DNA of the CDR3: TGTGCCAGCAGCCAGGGGGTCCCCCCCACCGGGGAGCTGTTTTTT. It codes for CASSQGVPPTGELFF.

The rearrangement links TRBV7-2 to TRBJ2-3; tentatively, D is TRBD2 (7 bases). V was clipped by 4 bases and J by 0 bases, with 20 bases between them. This CDR3 is 18 amino acids long. Germline values: CDR1 SGHTA, CDR2 FQGNSA. The CDR3 protein is CASSSPRGEGTSTDTQYF. DNA of the CDR3: TGTGCCAGCAGCTCACCTAGGGGGGAGGGGACTAGCACAGATACGCAGTATTTT.

V is TRBV5-6 and J is TRBJ2-3; 10 nucleotides line up with TRBD2. The CDR3 runs to 15 residues. J was trimmed by 0 bases and V by 4 bases; bases with no gene match: 2. Per the germline V gene, CDR1 is SGHDT and CDR2 is YYEEEE. CDR3 nucleotides: TGTGCCAGCAGCCTGGGACTAGCGAGCACAGATACGCAGTATTTT. This sequence encodes CASSLGLASTDTQYF.

This clone has only a few counts. The chain combines TRBV4-1 with TRBJ1-5, with 7 bases lining up with TRBD1. The CDR3 is 16 amino acids. Per the germline V gene, CDR1 is MGHRA and CDR2 is YSYEKL. The V and J ends lost 0 bases and 5 bases, in that order; junction bases with no gene match: 7. The chain's CDR3 is CASSQDGGRGDQPQHF. CDR3 DNA: TGCGCCAGCAGCCAAGATGGAGGCAGGGGGGATCAGCCCCAGCATTTT.

This chain links TRBV7-2 with TRBJ1-4; TRBD1 is a possible D gene (5 bases). The V gene's germline CDR1 is SGHTA and CDR2 FQGNSA. Trimming removed 3 bases from V and 7 bases from J, with 12 bases in between. CDR3 length: 14 amino acids. CDR3 protein: CASSFHGTAEKLFF. In nucleotides, the CDR3 is TGTGCCAGCAGCTTCCACGGGACTGCTGAAAAACTGTTTTTT.

Only a few counts were recorded for this clone. The rearrangement links TRBV7-3 to TRBJ2-3; 7 nucleotides agree with TRBD2. Germline CDR1 reads SGHTA; CDR2 reads FQGTGA. Trimming took 0 bases from V and 3 from J; bases not matched to a gene: 0. The CDR3 runs to 14 residues. The CDR3 region has the DNA TGTGCCAGCAGCTTAACTAGCGGGACAGATACGCAGTATTTT. It specifies CASSLTSGTDTQYF.